Presented here are 15 T cell receptor beta chains from one specimen sequenced in a study of T-cell memory formation after mild COVID-19. TCRdb called the 5' RACE reads again in MiXCR, with one record for every CDR3 protein. The table includes a few hundred thousand distinct CDR3 sequences, less than 20% detected once. The material sequenced was PBMCs or a T cell subset sorted from them (not recorded which). The origin of the receptors is a man younger than 30 who had mild COVID-19 (a few samples of this study predate the infection). Cell type and time point are not known.

This clonotype was detected a few times. This chain links TRBV18 with TRBJ1-1, with unresolved D. CDR3 length: 15 residues. Germline CDR1 is KGHSH and CDR2 is LQKENI. The V end was cut by 4 bases, the J end by 3 bases, with 15 bases between. CDR3 in DNA: TGTGCCAGCTCACACGAGGGAGGAGGTGACACTGAAGCTTTCTTT. Amino acids: CASSHEGGGDTEAFF.

There are a few counts of this clonotype. The rearrangement uses TRBV18 and TRBJ2-1; 9 nucleotides agree with TRBD1. The CDR3 length is 16 residues. Germline CDR1 and CDR2: KGHSH and LQKENI. J was trimmed by 2 bases and V by 5 bases; bases with no gene match: 7. The CDR3 here is CASSSWTGDPYNEQFF. The CDR3 DNA follows: TGTGCCAGCTCAAGCTGGACAGGGGATCCCTACAATGAGCAGTTCTTC.

The sample holds a few counts of this clonotype. The genes are TRBV7-2 and TRBJ2-3; a possible D gene is TRBD2 (7 bases). This CDR3 has 17 residues. Germline lookup yields CDR1 SGHTA and CDR2 FQGNSA. Deletions cut 5 bases from V and 4 bases from J, with 22 bases between. In nucleotides, the CDR3 is TGTGCCAGCAGCCTAAATTTTGGCGGGGGCGTTGCAGATACGCAGTATTTT. Translating gives CASSLNFGGGVADTQYF.

This chain uses TRBV4-3 with TRBJ1-1; 7 nucleotides line up with TRBD1. The CDR3 spans 16 residues. The V gene's germline CDR1 is LGHNA and CDR2 YSLEER. Trimming took 3 bases from V and 5 from J; bases not matched to a gene: 12. The CDR3 DNA reads as TGCGCCAGCAGCCAGACCTTACAGGGGTCCCTTACTGAAGCTTTCTTT. Translating gives CASSQTLQGSLTEAFF.

This clonotype was observed a handful of times. The chain combines TRBV5-1 with TRBJ1-6, with no clear D. V shed 5 bases and J shed 5 bases, with 14 bases lying between them. Germline values: CDR1 SGHRS, CDR2 YFSETQ. The CDR3 length is 15 residues. CDR3 residues: CASSLEGGDNSPLHF. CDR3 nucleotide sequence: TGCGCCAGCAGTTTAGAGGGCGGGGATAATTCACCCCTCCACTTT.

The J gene is TRBJ1-2, the V gene TRBV10-3, with TRBD1 identical over 7 bases. J was trimmed by 10 bases and V by 5 bases; bases with no gene match: 7. The CDR3 is 12 residues long. CDR1 ENHRY and CDR2 SYGVKD come from the germline V gene. As DNA, the CDR3 is TGTGCCATCAGTTTCCGGGACAGTGACTACACCTTC. Protein product: CAISFRDSDYTF.

This clonotype was counted between two and nine times. The chain couples TRBV2 to TRBJ1-4; TRBD1 might be the D (5 bases). V gave up 11 bases and J gave up 7 bases, with 17 bases separating them. The CDR3 is 13 residues long. Germline CDR1 and CDR2: SNHLY and FYNNEI. In DNA, the CDR3 is TGTGCCGGAAACCGGGACCCAGCTGAAAAACTGTTTTTT. It encodes CAGNRDPAEKLFF. Complete variable domain (other parts from reference TRBV2 and TRBJ1-4): EPEVTQTPSHQVTQMGQEVILRCVPISNHLYFYWYRQILGQKVEFLVSFYNNEISEKSEIFDDQFSVERPDGSNFTLKIRSTKLEDSAMYFCAGNRDPAEKLFFGSGTQLSVL.

This clonotype showed up just a few times. The chain uses TRBV6-2 or TRBV6-3 and TRBJ1-6, with no clear D. In germline, CDR1 is MNHEY, CDR2 SVGEGT. V dropped 2 bases and J dropped 1 base, with 18 bases sitting between them. This CDR3 has 19 amino acids. CDR3 sequence (DNA): TGTGCCAGCAGTTACACGGCCGGTCGGGGAGATTCCTATAATTCACCCCTCCACTTT. This gives the protein CASSYTAGRGDSYNSPLHF.

The chain links TRBV24-1 to TRBJ2-2; 11 bases agree with TRBD1. The CDR3 runs 14 residues. The V segment lost 10 bases and the J segment 5 bases; nucleotides outside the gene matches: 5. The V gene's germline CDR1 is KGHDR and CDR2 SFDVKD. CDR3 sequence: CATGTGGSTGELFF. The CDR3 region has the DNA TGTGCCACTGGGACAGGGGGTAGTACCGGGGAGCTGTTTTTT.

This clonotype occurred a few times. The chain combines TRBV9 with TRBJ1-5, with D perhaps matching TRBD1 (5 bases). The V and J ends lost 0 bases and 3 bases respectively, with 10 bases between them. CDR3 length: 15 amino acids. CDR1 and CDR2 from the germline V gene are SGDLS and YYNGEE. CDR3 coding DNA: TGTGCCAGCAGCGTAGAACCGGGGGACAATCAGCCCCAGCATTTT. Its translation: CASSVEPGDNQPQHF.

This chain joins TRBV7-3 and TRBJ2-6; TRBD2 matches at 8 bases. V lost 7 bases and J lost 2; bases outside the gene matches: 7. Germline V gives CDR1 SGHTA, CDR2 FQGTGA. The CDR3 contains 16 residues. The CDR3, as DNA: TGTGCCAGCAACCCGGGCGGGGGGCCTGGGGCCAACGTCCTGACTTTC. It codes for CASNPGGGPGANVLTF.

The gene calls are TRBV2 and TRBJ2-6; TRBD2 might be the D (6 bases). Per the germline V gene, CDR1 is SNHLY and CDR2 is FYNNEI. V lost 8 bases and J 0 bases, leaving 17 bases between the germline ends. This CDR3 is built from 17 residues. The CDR3 reads CASLPHGGVSGANVLTF. CDR3 bases: TGTGCCAGCCTGCCACACGGGGGAGTCTCTGGGGCCAACGTCCTGACTTTC.

Many counts were recorded for this clonotype. The chain uses TRBV5-1 and TRBJ2-7; D may be TRBD1 (5 bases). The germline V gene has CDR1 SGHRS and CDR2 YFSETQ. The CDR3 contains 14 residues. V lost 1 base and J lost 4, with 12 bases in between. The CDR3 nucleotides are TGCGCCAGCAGCTTGCTAGACAGCTTATACGAGCAGTACTTC. Encoded protein: CASSLLDSLYEQYF.

The chain carries TRBV19 and TRBJ2-1; 9 nucleotides line up with TRBD2. Germline V CDR1 and CDR2: LNHDA, SQIVND (reference sequence). Trimming removed 7 bases from V and 0 bases from J; junction bases left unmatched: 4. This CDR3 contains 15 residues. The CDR3 protein is CASISGGSSYNEQFF. The CDR3 DNA reads as TGTGCCAGTATAAGCGGGGGGAGCTCCTACAATGAGCAGTTCTTC.

This clonotype appeared a few times. The chain employs TRBV28 and TRBJ2-5, with TRBD2 matching 13 bases. The germline V gene encodes CDR1 MDHEN and CDR2 SYDVKM. This CDR3 region has 15 residues. Trimming took 6 bases from V and 4 from J; bases not matched to a gene: 5. CDR3 loop: CASSPLAGGRETQYF. The CDR3 DNA reads TGTGCCAGCAGCCCACTAGCGGGGGGGCGAGAGACCCAGTACTTC.